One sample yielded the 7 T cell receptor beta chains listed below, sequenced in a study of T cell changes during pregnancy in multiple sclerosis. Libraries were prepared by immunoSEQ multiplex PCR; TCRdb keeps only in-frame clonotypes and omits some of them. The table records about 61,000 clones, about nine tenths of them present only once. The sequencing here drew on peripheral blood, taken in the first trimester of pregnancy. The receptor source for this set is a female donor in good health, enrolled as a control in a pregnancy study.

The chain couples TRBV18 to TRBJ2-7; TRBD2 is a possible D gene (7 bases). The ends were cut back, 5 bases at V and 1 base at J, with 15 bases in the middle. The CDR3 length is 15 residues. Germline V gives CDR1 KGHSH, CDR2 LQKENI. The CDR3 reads CASSAGGTKSYEQYF. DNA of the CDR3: TGTGCCAGCTCAGCCGGGGGGACAAAGTCCTACGAGCAGTACTTC.

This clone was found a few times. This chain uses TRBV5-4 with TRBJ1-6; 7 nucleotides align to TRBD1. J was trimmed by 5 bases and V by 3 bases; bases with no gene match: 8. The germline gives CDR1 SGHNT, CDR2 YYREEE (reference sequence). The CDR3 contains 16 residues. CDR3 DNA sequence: TGTGCCAGCAGCTGGGACAGTGCCCCAGATAATTCACCCCTCCACTTT. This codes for CASSWDSAPDNSPLHF.

DNA for the CDR3: TGTGCCAGCAGCCGGACTAGCGGGGGGTACGATACGCAGTATTTT. This gives the protein CASSRTSGGYDTQYF. The chain carries TRBV7-9 and TRBJ2-3; 14 nucleotides agree with TRBD2. J was trimmed by 6 bases and V by 5 bases; bases with no gene match: 4. The V gene's germline CDR1 is SEHNR and CDR2 FQNEAQ (reference sequence). The CDR3 contains 15 residues.

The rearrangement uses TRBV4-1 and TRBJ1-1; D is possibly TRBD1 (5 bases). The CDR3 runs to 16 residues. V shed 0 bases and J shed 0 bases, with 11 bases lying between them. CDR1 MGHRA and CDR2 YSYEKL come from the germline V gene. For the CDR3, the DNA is TGCGCCAGCAGCCAAGATAGGGGAACCATGAACACTGAAGCTTTCTTT. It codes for CASSQDRGTMNTEAFF.

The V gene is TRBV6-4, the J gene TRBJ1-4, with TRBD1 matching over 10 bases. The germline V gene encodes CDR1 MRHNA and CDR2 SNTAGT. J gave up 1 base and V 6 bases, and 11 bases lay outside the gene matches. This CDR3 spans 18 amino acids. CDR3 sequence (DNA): TGTGCCAGCAGCGGGAGGGGGACAGGGGAGTTAACTAATGAAAAACTGTTTTTT. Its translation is CASSGRGTGELTNEKLFF.

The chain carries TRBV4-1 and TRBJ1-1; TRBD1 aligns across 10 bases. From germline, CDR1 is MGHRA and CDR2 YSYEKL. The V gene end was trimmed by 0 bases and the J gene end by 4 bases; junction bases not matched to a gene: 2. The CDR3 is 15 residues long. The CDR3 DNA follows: TGCGCCAGCAGCCAAGAGGGACAGGGGCGCACTGAAGCTTTCTTT. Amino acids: CASSQEGQGRTEAFF.

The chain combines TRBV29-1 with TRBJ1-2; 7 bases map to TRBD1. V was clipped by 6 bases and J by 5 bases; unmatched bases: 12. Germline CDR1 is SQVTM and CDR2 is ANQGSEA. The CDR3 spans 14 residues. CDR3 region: CSVATGTDHYGYTF. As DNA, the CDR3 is TGCAGCGTCGCCACCGGGACAGACCATTATGGCTACACCTTC.